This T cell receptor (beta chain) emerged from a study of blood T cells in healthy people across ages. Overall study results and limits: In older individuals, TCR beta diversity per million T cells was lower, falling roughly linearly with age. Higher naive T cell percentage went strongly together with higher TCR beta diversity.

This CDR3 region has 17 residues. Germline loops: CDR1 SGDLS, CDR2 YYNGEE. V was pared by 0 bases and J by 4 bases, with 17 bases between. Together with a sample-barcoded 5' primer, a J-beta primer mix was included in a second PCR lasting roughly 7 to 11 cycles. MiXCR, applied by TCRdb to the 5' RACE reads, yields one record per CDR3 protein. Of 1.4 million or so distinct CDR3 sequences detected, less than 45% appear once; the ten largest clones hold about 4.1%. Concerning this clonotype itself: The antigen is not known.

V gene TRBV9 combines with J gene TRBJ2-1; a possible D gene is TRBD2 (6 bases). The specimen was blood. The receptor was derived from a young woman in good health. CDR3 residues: CASSVDRRGPPYNEQFF. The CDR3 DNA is TGTGCCAGCAGCGTAGACCGGAGGGGTCCCCCTTACAATGAGCAGTTCTTC.